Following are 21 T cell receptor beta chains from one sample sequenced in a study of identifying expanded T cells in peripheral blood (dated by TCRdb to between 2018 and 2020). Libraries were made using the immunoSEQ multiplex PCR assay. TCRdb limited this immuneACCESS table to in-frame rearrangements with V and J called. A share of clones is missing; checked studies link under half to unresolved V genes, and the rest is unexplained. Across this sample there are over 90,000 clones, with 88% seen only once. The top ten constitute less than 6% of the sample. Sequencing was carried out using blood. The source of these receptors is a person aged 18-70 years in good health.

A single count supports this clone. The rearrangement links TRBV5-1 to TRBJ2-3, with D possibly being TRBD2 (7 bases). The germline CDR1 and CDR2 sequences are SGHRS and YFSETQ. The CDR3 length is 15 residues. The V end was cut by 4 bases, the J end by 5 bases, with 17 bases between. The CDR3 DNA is TGCGCCAGCAGCCTGCGAGGGGGGGCGGTAGATACGCAGTATTTT. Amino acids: CASSLRGGAVDTQYF.

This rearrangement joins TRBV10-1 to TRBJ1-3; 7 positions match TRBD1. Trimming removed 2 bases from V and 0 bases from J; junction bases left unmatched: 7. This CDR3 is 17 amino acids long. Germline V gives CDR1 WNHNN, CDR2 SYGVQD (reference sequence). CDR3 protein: CASSESATGISGNTIYF. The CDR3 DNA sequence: TGCGCCAGCAGTGAGAGCGCGACAGGGATCTCTGGAAACACCATATATTTT.

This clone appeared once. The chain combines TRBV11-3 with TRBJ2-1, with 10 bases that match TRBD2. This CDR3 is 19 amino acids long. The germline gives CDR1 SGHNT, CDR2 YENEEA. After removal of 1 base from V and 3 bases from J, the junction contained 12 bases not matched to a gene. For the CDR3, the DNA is TGTGCCAGCAGCTTAGGGTGGGCTAGCGGGAGAGAAGACTACAATGAGCAGTTCTTC. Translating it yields CASSLGWASGREDYNEQFF.

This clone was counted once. The CDR3 sequence is CASSIQGDYGYTF. CDR3 bases: TGTGCCAGTAGTATTCAGGGAGACTATGGCTACACCTTC. The chain employs TRBV19 and TRBJ1-2; weak D call: TRBD1 (5 bases). With 3 bases removed from V and 3 bases from J, the gap between germline ends came to 8 bases. The CDR3 has 13 residues. The germline gives CDR1 LNHDA, CDR2 SQIVND (reference sequence).

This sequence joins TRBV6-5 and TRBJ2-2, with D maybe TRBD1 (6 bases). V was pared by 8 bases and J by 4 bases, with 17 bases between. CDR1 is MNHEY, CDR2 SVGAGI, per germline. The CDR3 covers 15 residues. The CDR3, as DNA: TGTGCCAGCGGGGCGTACAGGGTCCGCACCGGGGAGCTGTTTTTT. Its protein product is CASGAYRVRTGELFF.

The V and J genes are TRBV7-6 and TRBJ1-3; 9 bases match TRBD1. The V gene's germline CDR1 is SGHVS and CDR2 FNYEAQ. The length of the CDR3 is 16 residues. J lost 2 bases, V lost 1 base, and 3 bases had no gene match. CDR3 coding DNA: TGTGCCAGCAGCTTAGGGGGACAGGGAACTGGAAACACCATATATTTT. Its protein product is CASSLGGQGTGNTIYF. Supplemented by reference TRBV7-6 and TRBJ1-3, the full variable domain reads GAGVSQSPRYKVTKRGQDVALRCDPISGHVSLYWYRQALGQGPEFLTYFNYEAQQDKSGLPNDRFSAERPEGSISTLTIQRTEQRDSAMYRCASSLGGQGTGNTIYFGEGSWLTVV.

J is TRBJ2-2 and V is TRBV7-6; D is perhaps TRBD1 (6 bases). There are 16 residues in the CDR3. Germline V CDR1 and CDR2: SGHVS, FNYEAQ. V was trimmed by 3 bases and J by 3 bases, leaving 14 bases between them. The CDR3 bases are TGTGCCAGCAGCTTTTTTCAGGGGAAATACACCGGGGAGCTGTTTTTT. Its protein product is CASSFFQGKYTGELFF.

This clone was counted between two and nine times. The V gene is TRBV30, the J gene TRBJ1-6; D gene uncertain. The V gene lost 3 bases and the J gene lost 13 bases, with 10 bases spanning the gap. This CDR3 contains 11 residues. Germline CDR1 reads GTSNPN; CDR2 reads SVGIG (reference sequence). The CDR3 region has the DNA TGTGCCTGGAGCAACCCGAGCCCCCTCCACTTT. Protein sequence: CAWSNPSPLHF.

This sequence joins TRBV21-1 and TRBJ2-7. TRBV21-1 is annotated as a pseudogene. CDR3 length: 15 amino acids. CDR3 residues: CASSKDKGTTYEQYF. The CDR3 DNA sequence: TGTGCCAGCAGCAAAGATAAGGGCACGACCTACGAGCAGTACTTC.

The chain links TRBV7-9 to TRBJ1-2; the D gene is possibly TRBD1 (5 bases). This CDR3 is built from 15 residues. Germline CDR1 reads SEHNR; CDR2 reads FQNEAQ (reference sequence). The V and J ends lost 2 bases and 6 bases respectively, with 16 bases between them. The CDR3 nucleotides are TGTGCCAGCAGCTTACCTTTGGGACCCCAGCATGGCTACACCTTC. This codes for CASSLPLGPQHGYTF.

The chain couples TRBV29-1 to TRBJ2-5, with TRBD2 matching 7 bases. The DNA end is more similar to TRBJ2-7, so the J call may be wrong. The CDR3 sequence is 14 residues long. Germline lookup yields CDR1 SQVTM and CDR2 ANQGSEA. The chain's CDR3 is CSVGGELDDYEQYF. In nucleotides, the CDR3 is TGCAGCGTGGGGGGGGAATTGGATGACTACGAGCAGTACTTC.

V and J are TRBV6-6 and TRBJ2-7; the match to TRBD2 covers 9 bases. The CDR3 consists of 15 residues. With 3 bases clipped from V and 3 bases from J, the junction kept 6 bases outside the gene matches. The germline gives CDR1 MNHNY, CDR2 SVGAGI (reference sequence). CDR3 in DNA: TGTGCCAGCAGTTATACCCTAGCGGGGTTCTACGAGCAGTACTTC. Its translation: CASSYTLAGFYEQYF.

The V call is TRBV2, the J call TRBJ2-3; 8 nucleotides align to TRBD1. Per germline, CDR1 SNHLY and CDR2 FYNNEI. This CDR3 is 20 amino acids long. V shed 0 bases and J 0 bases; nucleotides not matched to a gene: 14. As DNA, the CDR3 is TGTGCCAGCAGTGAAGCGGGGGACAGGATGGAGGATACTAGCACAGATACGCAGTATTTT. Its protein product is CASSEAGDRMEDTSTDTQYF.

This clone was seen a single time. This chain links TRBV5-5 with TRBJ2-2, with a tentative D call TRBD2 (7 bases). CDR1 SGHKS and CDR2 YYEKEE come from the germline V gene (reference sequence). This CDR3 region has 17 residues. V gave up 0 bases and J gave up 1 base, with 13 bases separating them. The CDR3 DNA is TGTGCCAGCAGCTTGGTGGCGGGGGCAGTGAACACCGGGGAGCTGTTTTTT. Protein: CASSLVAGAVNTGELFF.

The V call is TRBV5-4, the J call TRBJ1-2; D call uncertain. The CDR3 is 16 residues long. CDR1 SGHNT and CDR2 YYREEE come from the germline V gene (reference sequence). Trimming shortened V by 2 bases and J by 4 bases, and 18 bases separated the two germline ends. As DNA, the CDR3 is TGTGCCAGCAGCTTAGGATCCGGACGGGATTTCTATGGCTACACCTTC. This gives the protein CASSLGSGRDFYGYTF.

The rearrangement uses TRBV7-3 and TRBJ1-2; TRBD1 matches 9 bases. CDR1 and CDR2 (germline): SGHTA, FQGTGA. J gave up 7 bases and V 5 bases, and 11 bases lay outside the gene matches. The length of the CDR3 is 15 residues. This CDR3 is CASSPAGQGVVGYTF. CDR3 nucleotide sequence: TGTGCCAGCAGCCCCGCGGGACAGGGAGTCGTTGGCTACACCTTC.

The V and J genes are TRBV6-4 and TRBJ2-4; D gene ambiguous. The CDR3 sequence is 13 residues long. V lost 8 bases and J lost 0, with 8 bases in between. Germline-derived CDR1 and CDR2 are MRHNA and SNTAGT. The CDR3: CASFNLAKNIQYF. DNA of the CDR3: TGTGCCAGCTTTAACCTAGCCAAAAACATTCAGTACTTC.

As DNA, the CDR3 is TGTGCCAGCAGCCTTACAGATAGCAATCAGCCCCAGCATTTT. Protein product: CASSLTDSNQPQHF. This chain links TRBV5-5 with TRBJ1-5; no clear D. Germline values: CDR1 SGHKS, CDR2 YYEKEE (reference sequence). The CDR3 has 14 amino acids. The ends were cut back, 4 bases at V and 0 bases at J, with 8 bases in the middle.

CDR3 amino acids: CASSSRRGYEQYF. In nucleotides, the CDR3 is TGTGCCAGCAGCTCCCGCAGGGGCTACGAGCAGTACTTC. The chain combines TRBV7-2 with TRBJ2-7; tentative D call: TRBD1 (6 bases). CDR1 is SGHTA and CDR2 is FQGNSA in the germline V gene. V was trimmed by 4 bases and J by 3 bases, leaving 10 bases between them. CDR3 length equals 13 residues.

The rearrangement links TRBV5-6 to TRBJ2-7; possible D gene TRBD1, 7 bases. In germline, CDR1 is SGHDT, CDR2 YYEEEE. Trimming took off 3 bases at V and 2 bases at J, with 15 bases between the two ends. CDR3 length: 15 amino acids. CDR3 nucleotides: TGTGCCAGCAGCTCGACAGGGAGGTTGGCCTACGAGCAGTACTTC. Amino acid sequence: CASSSTGRLAYEQYF. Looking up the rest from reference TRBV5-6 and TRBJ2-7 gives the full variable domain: DAGVTQSPTHLIKTRGQQVTLRCSPKSGHDTVSWYQQALGQGPQFIFQYYEEEERQRGNFPDRFSGHQFPNYSSELNVNALLLGDSALYLCASSSTGRLAYEQYFGPGTRLTVT.

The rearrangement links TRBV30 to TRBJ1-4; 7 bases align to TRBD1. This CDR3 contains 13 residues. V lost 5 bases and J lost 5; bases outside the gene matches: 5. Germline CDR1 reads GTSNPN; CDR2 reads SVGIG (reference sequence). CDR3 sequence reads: CAWGGQSNEKLFF. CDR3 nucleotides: TGTGCCTGGGGGGGACAGAGCAATGAAAAACTGTTTTTT.